This TCR beta chain was sequenced for a study of T cell responses to AZD1222 COVID-19 vaccine. As to this clone: The antigen remains undetermined.

V lost 0 bases, J lost 5 bases, and 14 bases lay in between. CDR1 is SGDLS, CDR2 YYNGEE, per germline. The CDR3 runs to 15 residues. General study points: Samples come after the peak T cell response, not at day 14. Donors skewed white British and female; clonal diversity was possibly underestimated. Spike-specific TCR breadth rose after two AZD1222 doses, and depth rose as well. Regions 160-218 and 743-854 dominated among vaccine-associated CD4 TCRs spanning spike.

TCRdb's table, derived via immunoSEQ multiplex PCR, lists solely in-frame clones and lacks some. The top ten clones hold over 8.5% of a sample with some 120,000 clones, around nine tenths of them seen once. The chain carries TRBV9 and TRBJ1-1; D might be TRBD1 (5 bases). The receptor was derived from an adult in good health. Specimen: peripheral blood, collected on day 0 of AZD1222 vaccination. The CDR3 region has the DNA TGTGCCAGCAGCGTAGGGGGCTCCTGGGATACTGAAGCTTTCTTT. Protein product: CASSVGGSWDTEAFF.